What follows is one TCR beta chain and its context. Its binding antigen is unknown. Germline and junction disagree at one end, which may indicate a read error. The data derive from a study of blood T cell repertoires in COVID-19 (dated by TCRdb to 2018 to 2021). About the full investigation: Samples from collaborators originated in the United States, Italy and Spain and spanned both the acute and convalescent phases of COVID-19. HLA class I and class II types, where available, came from metadata supplied by the sample provider rather than from assay-based typing. The dataset comprised deeply sampled blood TCRbeta repertoires from subjects exposed to, actively infected with, or recovered from COVID-19. The repertoires were made available in a free public database intended to serve as a resource for research on the immune response to SARS-CoV-2. Nearly every sample came with metadata listing a de-identified subject ID, COVID-19 status, age in years and sex. The prospective study material was composed of cDNA or gDNA derived from T cells, B-cell-depleted T cells, or PBMCs. The samples were drawn from the first 160 participants of the ongoing ImmuneRACE study and from 1,200 or so subjects provided by 6 global collaborators. Results the study describes overall, beyond this receptor: The amount of clinical and demographic metadata varied by source and participant and was provided uncurated.

Collaborating institutions collected whole blood in K2EDTA tubes following their own protocols. For TCRbeta analysis, collaborator samples were shipped as frozen whole blood, as isolated PBMCs, or as DNA extracted from either sample type. TCRbeta CDR3 regions were amplified from genomic DNA using the immunoSEQ Assay, a bias-controlled multiplex PCR. The published analysis was carried out like this. The number of nucleated cells in each sample was estimated by amplification of reference gene primers within the assay. To quantify the absolute abundance of each unique TCRbeta CDR3 rearrangement, sequence reads were collapsed and filtered. For each sample, productive Simpson clonality was calculated as the square root of Simpson's diversity index across productive rearrangements. TCRdb mirrors the immuneACCESS table, restricted to in-frame sequences. Some clones are absent from its copies; in checked studies, under half trace to an unresolved V gene, and the reason for the others is unknown. The DNA gave D and trimming, while V, J and clone size come from that table. The sample records 250,000 to 350,000 clones, around 89% of which are singletons. In total, the top ten clones hold approximately 12% of the sample.

Sequences were obtained from peripheral blood. This clonotype was obtained from a woman in her sixties or seventies with acute or convalescent COVID-19.

This receptor has the CDR3 CASIDPGSSYAQYF. The DNA sequence is as follows: TGTGCCAGCATTGACCCGGGGTCCTCCTACGCGCAGTACTTC. The sequence is built from TRBV2 and TRBJ2-7, with TRBD2 as a weak D call on 5 bases. Including the terminal cysteine and phenylalanine, the CDR3 comprises 14 residues. Only the CDR3 portion is preserved as DNA: 42 bases, with reading frame beginning at the first base. Reading the germline V gene gives CDR1 SNHLY and CDR2 FYNNEI.